The 4 T cell receptor beta chains below were found in one sample sequenced in a study of tumor and adjacent non-tumor tissue in lung cancer. Three rounds of nested PCR, following a modified ARM-PCR protocol, produced the TCRbeta library. TCRdb re-analysed the multiplex PCR reads in MiXCR, keeping a single row per CDR3 protein. The table shows roughly 200,000 distinct CDR3 sequences, with 71% occurring only once. This sample's RNA came from whole unsorted tissue. Sequenced material: lung tumor tissue. Receptors originate from a man aged 55-75 years with non-small cell lung cancer.

A note on this clonotype: A much larger clone sits a single nucleotide away, making a read error possible. This chain joins TRBV4-2 and TRBJ1-4, with TRBD1 identical over 8 bases. CDR3 length: 18 residues. Germline CDR1 LGHNA, CDR2 YNFKEQ. The CDR3 coding sequence is TGTGACAGCAGCCACACCGGGACAGGTCGAGCAACTAATGAAAAACTGTTTTTT. Translation gives CDSSHTGTGRATNEKLFF.

As for this clonotype: The junction shows a germline mismatch at one end, possibly a read error. The rearrangement uses TRBV20-1 and TRBJ2-3, with D possibly called TRBD1 or TRBD2 (5 bases each). Germline CDR1 reads DFQATT; CDR2 reads SNEGSKA (reference sequence). The CDR3 has 14 amino acids. The CDR3 DNA sequence: TGCAGTGCTAATACGGAGGCGGGCACAGGTACGCAGTATTTT. This codes for CSANTEAGTGTQYF.

This chain joins TRBV6-5 and TRBJ2-2; possibly TRBD1 for D (7 bases). Germline CDR1 MNHEY, CDR2 SVGAGI. This CDR3 contains 14 residues. V dropped 6 bases and J dropped 5 bases, with 13 bases sitting between them. The CDR3 DNA is TGTGCCAGCAGGAGTCAGGGGGGTACCGGGGAGCTGTTTTTT. Its translation is CASRSQGGTGELFF.

The rearrangement joins TRBV12-3 or TRBV12-4 to TRBJ2-5; D possibly matches TRBD1 or TRBD2 (5 bases each). With 4 bases removed from V and 4 bases from J, the gap between germline ends came to 16 bases. This CDR3 spans 15 amino acids. CDR3 sequence (DNA): TGTGCCAGCAGTTCCATGCAGGGTGCGGGAGAGACCCAGTACTTC. Residues: CASSSMQGAGETQYF.